A selection of T cell receptor beta chains follows, all from one sample in a study of blood T cell repertoires in COVID-19. Data came from immunoSEQ multiplex PCR; TCRdb stores just in-frame clones and leaves some out. The sample includes 70,000 to 95,000 clones, about 85% of them seen just once. Sequenced material: peripheral blood. The receptor set was obtained from an elderly man with active or convalescent COVID-19. Both conserved end residues are part of each CDR3. A D gene is named only where the DNA matches it firmly. Rows give clone size only sometimes, using once, few, many, or a class for an expanded clone.

D gene: .; V gene: TRBV12-3/TRBV12-4; clone size: .; J gene: TRBJ1-5; CDR3 DNA: TGTGCCAGCAGGCGGGAGGAAGGAGGGCCCCAGCATTTT; CDR3 protein: CASRREEGGPQHF
D gene: TRBD1; V gene: TRBV9; clone size: .; J gene: TRBJ1-4; CDR3 DNA: TGTGCCAGCAGCCCTCGACAGGGATGGAATGAAAAACTGTTTTTT; CDR3 protein: CASSPRQGWNEKLFF
D gene: .; V gene: TRBV28; clone size: .; J gene: TRBJ2-5; CDR3 DNA: TGTGCCAGCAGTCCCTCAGGACGGGGAGAGGAAGAGACCCAGTACTTC; CDR3 protein: CASSPSGRGEEETQYF
D gene: .; V gene: TRBV7-2; clone size: .; J gene: TRBJ1-1; CDR3 DNA: TGTGCCAGCAGCCCGAAGGGGAAGTACACTGAAGCTTTCTTT; CDR3 protein: CASSPKGKYTEAFF
D gene: TRBD2; V gene: TRBV19; clone size: once; J gene: TRBJ2-2; CDR3 DNA: TGTGCCAGTAGTACGGGACTAGCGGGAGAGACCGGGGAGCTGTTTTTT; CDR3 protein: CASSTGLAGETGELFF
D gene: TRBD2; V gene: TRBV6-6; clone size: .; J gene: TRBJ2-3; CDR3 DNA: TGTGCCAGCAGTTACGGACTAGCAGATACGCAGTATTTT; CDR3 protein: CASSYGLADTQYF
D gene: TRBD1; V gene: TRBV5-1; clone size: once; J gene: TRBJ1-4; CDR3 DNA: TGCGCCAGCAGCCCCGGACCGGGACAGGGTTCCTTTAATGAAAAACTGTTTTTT; CDR3 protein: CASSPGPGQGSFNEKLFF
D gene: TRBD1; V gene: TRBV5-1; clone size: .; J gene: TRBJ1-2; CDR3 DNA: TGCGCCAGCAGCTTGTCGGAGGGGGCTCGGGACTACACCTTC; CDR3 protein: CASSLSEGARDYTF
D gene: TRBD1; V gene: TRBV6-5; clone size: .; J gene: TRBJ1-5; CDR3 DNA: TGTGCCAGCAGATCTACCGGGACAGGTTATCAGCCCCAGCATTTT; CDR3 protein: CASRSTGTGYQPQHF
D gene: .; V gene: TRBV20-1; clone size: .; J gene: TRBJ1-2; CDR3 DNA: TGCAGTGCTAGAGAGCAGACTCGCTCCACCTTC; CDR3 protein: CSAREQTRSTF
D gene: TRBD2; V gene: TRBV2; clone size: few; J gene: TRBJ2-2; CDR3 DNA: TGTGCCAGCAGGGGGACTACGGTTTGGACCGGGGAGCTGTTTTTT; CDR3 protein: CASRGTTVWTGELFF
D gene: TRBD1; V gene: TRBV6-2/TRBV6-3; clone size: .; J gene: TRBJ2-3; CDR3 DNA: TGTGCCAGCAGCCTACAGGGGGCCAGGACAGATACGCAGTATTTT; CDR3 protein: CASSLQGARTDTQYF
D gene: TRBD1; V gene: TRBV24-1; clone size: .; J gene: TRBJ2-3; CDR3 DNA: TGTGCCACCAGTGAATTACCGGGACAGGGTGCAGATACGCAGTATTTT; CDR3 protein: CATSELPGQGADTQYF
D gene: .; V gene: TRBV10-1; clone size: .; J gene: TRBJ2-1; CDR3 DNA: TGCGCCAGCAGTGGTAACAGGGCTCGCCCAAGCTCCTACAATGAGCAGTTCTTC; CDR3 protein: CASSGNRARPSSYNEQFF
D gene: .; V gene: TRBV6-5; clone size: .; J gene: TRBJ2-2; CDR3 DNA: TGTGCCAGCAGTTACTCGAACTCGGCGAACACCGGGGAGCTGTTTTTT; CDR3 protein: CASSYSNSANTGELFF
D gene: .; V gene: TRBV7-9; clone size: .; J gene: TRBJ2-2; CDR3 DNA: TGTGCCACCGTAGGAGTTCTCGCGAACACCGGGGAGCTGTTTTTT; CDR3 protein: CATVGVLANTGELFF
D gene: TRBD1; V gene: TRBV5-1; clone size: .; J gene: TRBJ1-2; CDR3 DNA: TGCGCCAGCAGCTCCGGGACAGGGAGGGGCTACACCTTC; CDR3 protein: CASSSGTGRGYTF
D gene: .; V gene: TRBV30; clone size: .; J gene: TRBJ2-1; CDR3 DNA: TGTGCCTGGAGGTCTAGCAGCAATGAGCAGTTCTTC; CDR3 protein: CAWRSSSNEQFF
D gene: .; V gene: TRBV14; clone size: .; J gene: TRBJ2-5; CDR3 DNA: TGTGCCAGCAGCCAAGAGGAACCGGGACTGCGGGGAGAGACCCAGTACTTC; CDR3 protein: CASSQEEPGLRGETQYF
D gene: TRBD1; V gene: TRBV2; clone size: once; J gene: TRBJ1-6; CDR3 DNA: TGTGCCAGCAGTCCCTCGGCGACAGGGTGGAATTCACCCCTCCACTTT; CDR3 protein: CASSPSATGWNSPLHF
D gene: .; V gene: TRBV11-2; clone size: .; J gene: TRBJ2-5; CDR3 DNA: TGTGCCAGCAGCTTAATGGCCGTCCAAGAGACCCAGTACTTC; CDR3 protein: CASSLMAVQETQYF
D gene: TRBD1; V gene: TRBV19; clone size: .; J gene: TRBJ1-2; CDR3 DNA: TGTGCCAGTAGCAGGCAGGGGACAGCTGGCTACACCTTC; CDR3 protein: CASSRQGTAGYTF
D gene: .; V gene: TRBV2; clone size: .; J gene: TRBJ2-3; CDR3 DNA: TGTGCCAGCAGAACACAGGGAGATACGCAGTATTTT; CDR3 protein: CASRTQGDTQYF
D gene: .; V gene: TRBV28; clone size: .; J gene: TRBJ1-1; CDR3 DNA: TGTGCCAGCAGTACTTTATTACTAGCTTTCTTT; CDR3 protein: CASSTLLLAFF
D gene: .; V gene: TRBV7-8; clone size: .; J gene: TRBJ1-2; CDR3 DNA: TGTGCCAGCAGCCCGACGGGGGGCAGGGGCCCCACTAACTATGGCTACACCTTC; CDR3 protein: CASSPTGGRGPTNYGYTF
D gene: .; V gene: TRBV5-4; clone size: .; J gene: TRBJ2-5; CDR3 DNA: TGTGCCAGCAGCTCCCAGCCGGGGGAAGAGACCCAGTACTTC; CDR3 protein: CASSSQPGEETQYF
D gene: TRBD2; V gene: TRBV5-1; clone size: .; J gene: TRBJ2-3; CDR3 DNA: TGCGCCAGCAGCTTACTATCACTAGCGGGAGTTTCAGATACGCAGTATTTT; CDR3 protein: CASSLLSLAGVSDTQYF
D gene: .; V gene: TRBV30; clone size: .; J gene: TRBJ2-1; CDR3 DNA: TGTGCCTGGAGTATGCCAGGAGGGTCCTACAATGAGCAGTTCTTC; CDR3 protein: CAWSMPGGSYNEQFF
D gene: .; V gene: TRBV7-2; clone size: .; J gene: TRBJ1-1; CDR3 DNA: TGTGCCAGCAGCTTAGCGCGGAGGGCGATGAACACTGAAGCTTTCTTT; CDR3 protein: CASSLARRAMNTEAFF
D gene: .; V gene: TRBV10-3; clone size: .; J gene: TRBJ2-5; CDR3 DNA: TGTGCCATCAGTGAGTCGAGTCTAGCAGAAGAGACCCAGTACTTC; CDR3 protein: CAISESSLAEETQYF
D gene: TRBD2; V gene: TRBV27; clone size: .; J gene: TRBJ2-3; CDR3 DNA: TGTGCCAGCAGTCCACGGACTAGCGGGGCTTTGGCAGATACGCAGTATTTT; CDR3 protein: CASSPRTSGALADTQYF
D gene: .; V gene: TRBV9; clone size: .; J gene: TRBJ2-5; CDR3 DNA: TGTGCCAGCAGCCAAAGGTGGACTTCCGAGGCCCAGTACTTC; CDR3 protein: CASSQRWTSEAQYF
D gene: TRBD2; V gene: TRBV7-9; clone size: .; J gene: TRBJ2-3; CDR3 DNA: TGTGCCAGCAGCCCTAGGCTAACTAGCGACACGCAGTATTTT; CDR3 protein: CASSPRLTSDTQYF
D gene: TRBD1; V gene: TRBV15; clone size: .; J gene: TRBJ1-3; CDR3 DNA: TGTGCCACCAGCAGGGGGGACAGGGGGATAGCTGGAAACACCATATATTTT; CDR3 protein: CATSRGDRGIAGNTIYF
D gene: .; V gene: TRBV30; clone size: .; J gene: TRBJ2-2; CDR3 DNA: TGTGCCTGCGCGGGAACGGGACAGTTTGTCCCCGGGGAGCTGTTTTTT; CDR3 protein: CACAGTGQFVPGELFF
D gene: TRBD1; V gene: TRBV5-1; clone size: once; J gene: TRBJ1-2; CDR3 DNA: TGCGCCAGCAGCTTGGAGGGGGCCCTAGACTATGGCTACACCTTC; CDR3 protein: CASSLEGALDYGYTF
D gene: .; V gene: TRBV5-1; clone size: .; J gene: TRBJ2-4; CDR3 DNA: TGCGCCAGCAGCTTGACGGAGGGTTTGGGCAAAAACATTCAGTACTTC; CDR3 protein: CASSLTEGLGKNIQYF
D gene: .; V gene: TRBV7-3; clone size: .; J gene: TRBJ2-5; CDR3 DNA: TGTGCCAGCAGCTTATACGGAGCTCTAGAAGAGACCCAGTACTTC; CDR3 protein: CASSLYGALEETQYF
D gene: .; V gene: TRBV29-1; clone size: .; J gene: TRBJ1-4; CDR3 DNA: TGCAGCGTTGTTAGGCAGGGTATAGGTGAAAAACTGTTTTTT; CDR3 protein: CSVVRQGIGEKLFF
D gene: TRBD2; V gene: TRBV7-9; clone size: .; J gene: TRBJ2-1; CDR3 DNA: TGTGCCAGCAGCGCTAGGCGGAACCTAGCGGGGCCGATGAGAGAGCAGTTCTTC; CDR3 protein: CASSARRNLAGPMREQFF
D gene: .; V gene: TRBV5-1; clone size: .; J gene: TRBJ2-5; CDR3 DNA: TGCGCCAGCAGCGGGTGGCAGGGGCAAGAGACCCAGTACTTC; CDR3 protein: CASSGWQGQETQYF
D gene: .; V gene: TRBV18; clone size: .; J gene: TRBJ2-6; CDR3 DNA: TGTGCCAGCTCACCATGGGAGGCTGCTGGGGCCAACGTCCTGACTTTC; CDR3 protein: CASSPWEAAGANVLTF
D gene: .; V gene: TRBV6-6; clone size: .; J gene: TRBJ2-3; CDR3 DNA: TGTGCCAGCAGTCGATCCAGAGATACGCAGTATTTT; CDR3 protein: CASSRSRDTQYF
D gene: .; V gene: TRBV10-2; clone size: .; J gene: TRBJ1-2; CDR3 DNA: TGCGCCAGCAGTGAAGGAAAGACAGGCGTCTTCTATGGCTACACCTTC; CDR3 protein: CASSEGKTGVFYGYTF
D gene: .; V gene: TRBV3-1/TRBV3-2; clone size: .; J gene: TRBJ2-5; CDR3 DNA: TGTGCCAGCAGCCAAGATGCCGCGGCGCGGACCCAGTACTTC; CDR3 protein: CASSQDAAARTQYF
D gene: .; V gene: TRBV19; clone size: .; J gene: TRBJ2-1; CDR3 DNA: TGTGCCAGTAGTGTGGGGACTCGACACAATGAGCAGTTCTTC; CDR3 protein: CASSVGTRHNEQFF
D gene: .; V gene: TRBV7-9; clone size: .; J gene: TRBJ2-1; CDR3 DNA: TGTGCCAGCAGCTTACGCAGGGGCAATGAGCAGTTCTTC; CDR3 protein: CASSLRRGNEQFF
D gene: .; V gene: TRBV24-1; clone size: .; J gene: TRBJ1-2; CDR3 DNA: TGTGCCACCAGTGATTTCAATGGCTACACCTTC; CDR3 protein: CATSDFNGYTF